Listed below are T cell receptor beta chains from one sample, sequenced in a study of shared clonotypes between healthy human individuals. Assay: immunoSEQ multiplex PCR; the TCRdb copy retains only in-frame clones and omits some. Of about 2.4 million clones listed, more than 85% were seen once; the top ten hold approximately 0.36%. Material for sequencing was naive CD4+ T cells from PBMCs. The receptors were gathered from a young man in good health. Some clones in this sample may be carry-over from other donors' samples. CDR3s include the opening cysteine and the closing phenylalanine or tryptophan. D genes are given only for firm matches. The size of a clone is reported for some rows only, either as once, few or many, or as a class for expanded clones.

V: TRBV2
J: TRBJ2-7
D: -
size: -
DNA: TGTGCCAGCCGTAAAACAGGGTACGAGCAGTACTTC
CDR3: CASRKTGYEQYF

V: TRBV25-1
J: TRBJ1-3
D: -
size: -
DNA: TGTGCCAGCAGTCCGCGGGACGGCGTCTCTGGAAACACCATATATTTT
CDR3: CASSPRDGVSGNTIYF

V: TRBV19
J: TRBJ1-1
D: -
size: -
DNA: TGTGCCAGTAGTGCCCCGGGAATGGGGACTGAAGCTTTCTTT
CDR3: CASSAPGMGTEAFF

V: TRBV5-1
J: TRBJ2-5
D: -
size: -
DNA: TGCGCCAGCAGCTTGCGCACCTCACAAGAGACCCAGTACTTC
CDR3: CASSLRTSQETQYF

V: TRBV30
J: TRBJ2-3
D: -
size: -
DNA: TGTGCCTGGAGTGACAGGAGGTCCCCAGATACGCAGTATTTT
CDR3: CAWSDRRSPDTQYF

V: TRBV18
J: TRBJ1-4
D: TRBD1
size: -
DNA: TGTGCCAGCTCCCCCGGGACAGGGGACGAAAAACTGTTTTTT
CDR3: CASSPGTGDEKLFF

V: TRBV28
J: TRBJ2-1
D: TRBD1
size: -
DNA: TGTGCCAGCAGTTCCCCAGGGGGAGTGGGGTACAATGAGCAGTTCTTC
CDR3: CASSSPGGVGYNEQFF

V: TRBV27
J: TRBJ2-5
D: TRBD2
size: -
DNA: TGTGCCAGCAGTGTAGCGGGAGGGTTCATTGAGACCCAGTACTTC
CDR3: CASSVAGGFIETQYF

V: TRBV7-9
J: TRBJ1-5
D: -
size: few
DNA: TGTGCCAGCAGCCCAGCGGGGAATCAGCCCCAGCATTTT
CDR3: CASSPAGNQPQHF

V: TRBV5-1
J: TRBJ2-3
D: TRBD2
size: -
DNA: TGCGCCAGCAGCTCCCGACTAGCGGGCCTCCCAGATACGCAGTATTTT
CDR3: CASSSRLAGLPDTQYF

V: TRBV9
J: TRBJ2-7
D: TRBD1
size: -
DNA: TGTGCCAGCAGCGTAGACCAGGGGGCGCCCGGACTTAGCTCCTACGAGCAGTACTTC
CDR3: CASSVDQGAPGLSSYEQYF

V: TRBV4-2
J: TRBJ2-7
D: -
size: -
DNA: TGTGCCAGCAGCCCCCGTAGGGGGAGTGCCCACGAGCAGTACTTC
CDR3: CASSPRRGSAHEQYF

V: TRBV7-9
J: TRBJ2-1
D: TRBD1
size: -
DNA: TGTGCCAGCAGCTGGGACAGACAATACAATGAGCAGTTCTTC
CDR3: CASSWDRQYNEQFF

V: TRBV28
J: TRBJ2-7
D: -
size: -
DNA: TGTGCCAGCGGAGTCTACGAGCAGTACTTC
CDR3: CASGVYEQYF

V: TRBV7-9
J: TRBJ2-7
D: -
size: once
DNA: TGTGCCAGCAGCCCCACGGGGGACGAGCAGTACTTC
CDR3: CASSPTGDEQYF

V: TRBV7-2
J: TRBJ2-7
D: TRBD2
size: -
DNA: TGTGCCAGCAGCTTAGCGGGACTAGCGGATCACTACGAGCAGTACTTC
CDR3: CASSLAGLADHYEQYF

V: TRBV10-2
J: TRBJ2-2
D: -
size: once
DNA: TGCGCCAGCAGACTGCCACTAGATCCTAGCACCGGGGAGCTGTTTTTT
CDR3: CASRLPLDPSTGELFF

V: TRBV27
J: TRBJ2-7
D: -
size: -
DNA: TGTGCCAGCAGTCCCCTTAGGGGGGAGCAGTACTTC
CDR3: CASSPLRGEQYF

V: TRBV28
J: TRBJ2-7
D: TRBD2
size: -
DNA: TGTGCCAGCAGTGATGGACTAGCGGATCGCTACGAGCAGTACTTC
CDR3: CASSDGLADRYEQYF

V: TRBV27
J: TRBJ2-5
D: TRBD1
size: -
DNA: TGTGCCAGCAGTTTATGGACAGGGGACCCAACGTCGCTGTACTTC
CDR3: CASSLWTGDPTSLYF

V: TRBV29-1
J: TRBJ2-5
D: -
size: -
DNA: TGCAGCGTTGGGGGCAGCACGGAGACCCAGTACTTC
CDR3: CSVGGSTETQYF

V: TRBV28
J: TRBJ1-2
D: -
size: -
DNA: TGTGCCAGCAGTTTAACCCCCCCAGGAACTTATGGCTACACCTTC
CDR3: CASSLTPPGTYGYTF

V: TRBV7-9
J: TRBJ1-5
D: -
size: -
DNA: TGTGCCAGCAGCTTAGGCCGTATCAATCAGCCCCAGCATTTT
CDR3: CASSLGRINQPQHF

V: TRBV7-2
J: TRBJ2-5
D: -
size: -
DNA: TGTGCCAGCACTCGCGGGACCATCGAGACCCAGTACTTC
CDR3: CASTRGTIETQYF

V: TRBV27
J: TRBJ1-2
D: -
size: -
DNA: TGTGCCAGCAGTCTCCTAAGGACTGGCTATGGCTACACCTTC
CDR3: CASSLLRTGYGYTF

V: TRBV4-1
J: TRBJ2-5
D: TRBD1
size: -
DNA: TGCGCCAGCAGCCAAGGGTGGGCAGGGGGAGTGGGAGAGACCCAGTACTTC
CDR3: CASSQGWAGGVGETQYF

V: TRBV2
J: TRBJ2-5
D: -
size: -
DNA: TGTGCCACTGGAAAGGACAGACACCAAGAGACCCAGTACTTC
CDR3: CATGKDRHQETQYF

V: TRBV7-9
J: TRBJ2-7
D: -
size: once
DNA: TGTGCCAGCAGCATACGGGGGAAGACCTACGAGCAGTACTTC
CDR3: CASSIRGKTYEQYF